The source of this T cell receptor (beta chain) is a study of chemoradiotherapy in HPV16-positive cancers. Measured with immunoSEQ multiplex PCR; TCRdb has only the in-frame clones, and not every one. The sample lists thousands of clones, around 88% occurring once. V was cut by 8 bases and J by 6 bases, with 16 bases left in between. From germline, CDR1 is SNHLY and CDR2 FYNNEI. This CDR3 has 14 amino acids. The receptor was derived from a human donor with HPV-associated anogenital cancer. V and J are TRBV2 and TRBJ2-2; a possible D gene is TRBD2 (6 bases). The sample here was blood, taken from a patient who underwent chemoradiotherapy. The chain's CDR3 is CASLKGLSPGELFF. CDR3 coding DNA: TGTGCCAGCTTAAAGGGACTTAGCCCCGGGGAGCTGTTTTTT.